This T cell receptor (beta chain) was observed in a study of cytomegalovirus exposure and HLA in healthy donors. The table came from immunoSEQ multiplex PCR; TCRdb's copy has only in-frame clones and leaves some out. The sample has 190,000 or so clones, roughly four fifths seen once. The CDR3 is 14 amino acids. The ends lost 5 bases at V and 2 bases at J; junction bases unmatched: 6. Looked up from germline, CDR1 is MNHEY and CDR2 is SMNVEV (reference sequence). The chain is built from TRBV27 and TRBJ2-7, with 7 bases identical to TRBD1. This receptor was obtained from a woman under 30 in good health and CMV-seropositive. The material sequenced was PBMCs. Written as DNA, the CDR3 is TGTGCCAGCAGTGCCGAGGGGACAGCCTACGAGCAGTACTTC. Its protein product is CASSAEGTAYEQYF.